This is a list of T cell receptor beta chains from one sample in a study of blood T cell repertoires in COVID-19. Only in-frame clones appear in the TCRdb table, and some are missing; sequencing was by immunoSEQ multiplex PCR. The table shows about 220,000 clones, with around 85% occurring only once. Specimen: peripheral blood. These receptors all stem from an older woman with COVID-19, enrolled during active disease. Both conserved end residues are part of each CDR3. The D gene is left open where the match is weak. Clone size is stated in some rows and not others, as once, few, many or a class when expanded.

V gene: TRBV5-4
D gene: .
clone size: .
J gene: TRBJ1-2
CDR3 protein: CASSLGAGPSPYGYTF
CDR3 DNA: TGTGCCAGCAGCTTGGGGGCAGGTCCTTCACCTTATGGCTACACCTTC

V gene: TRBV7-2
D gene: TRBD1
clone size: .
J gene: TRBJ1-5
CDR3 protein: CASSFNRGQEQPQHF
CDR3 DNA: TGTGCCAGCAGCTTTAACAGGGGGCAGGAGCAGCCCCAGCATTTT

V gene: TRBV7-2
D gene: TRBD1
clone size: .
J gene: TRBJ2-7
CDR3 protein: CASSLGQGGIYEQYF
CDR3 DNA: TGTGCCAGCAGCTTAGGACAGGGGGGAATCTACGAGCAGTACTTC

V gene: TRBV7-2
D gene: .
clone size: .
J gene: TRBJ1-2
CDR3 protein: CASSLNTGGLSGYTF
CDR3 DNA: TGTGCCAGCAGCCTGAATACCGGGGGACTTTCGGGCTACACCTTC

V gene: TRBV30
D gene: TRBD1
clone size: .
J gene: TRBJ1-4
CDR3 protein: CAWNRGDGKLFF
CDR3 DNA: TGTGCCTGGAACAGGGGCGACGGAAAACTGTTTTTT

V gene: TRBV10-3
D gene: .
clone size: once
J gene: TRBJ1-2
CDR3 protein: CAISERGQIHYGYTF
CDR3 DNA: TGTGCCATCAGTGAACGTGGGCAGATCCACTATGGCTACACCTTC

V gene: TRBV7-2
D gene: .
clone size: few
J gene: TRBJ1-1
CDR3 protein: CASSLGGGAEAFF
CDR3 DNA: TGTGCCAGCAGCTTAGGGGGGGGTGCTGAAGCTTTCTTT

V gene: TRBV30
D gene: .
clone size: .
J gene: TRBJ2-7
CDR3 protein: CAFDSSDYEQYF
CDR3 DNA: TGTGCCTTCGACTCCTCAGACTACGAGCAGTACTTC

V gene: TRBV2
D gene: .
clone size: .
J gene: TRBJ2-7
CDR3 protein: CVTGKDRVSSYEQYF
CDR3 DNA: TGTGTCACGGGGAAGGACCGGGTCTCCTCCTACGAGCAGTACTTC

V gene: TRBV12-3/TRBV12-4
D gene: .
clone size: .
J gene: TRBJ1-4
CDR3 protein: CASSLHEKLFF
CDR3 DNA: TGTGCCAGCAGCCTCCATGAAAAACTGTTTTTT

V gene: TRBV2
D gene: .
clone size: .
J gene: TRBJ2-5
CDR3 protein: CASSPGLPGETQYF
CDR3 DNA: TGTGCCAGCAGTCCGGGACTTCCCGGGGAGACCCAGTACTTC

V gene: TRBV2
D gene: .
clone size: .
J gene: TRBJ1-1
CDR3 protein: CASSEARYRVGAEAFF
CDR3 DNA: TGTGCCAGCAGTGAAGCGCGGTACAGGGTAGGGGCTGAAGCTTTCTTT

V gene: TRBV5-1
D gene: .
clone size: .
J gene: TRBJ1-4
CDR3 protein: CASSLDTSTNEKLFF
CDR3 DNA: TGCGCCAGCAGCTTAGACACCTCAACTAATGAAAAACTGTTTTTT

V gene: TRBV11-2
D gene: .
clone size: few
J gene: TRBJ1-3
CDR3 protein: CASSSWPRRENTIYF
CDR3 DNA: TGTGCCAGCAGCTCCTGGCCCCGACGGGAAAACACCATATATTTT

V gene: TRBV2
D gene: .
clone size: once
J gene: TRBJ2-1
CDR3 protein: CASTLQGGREQFF
CDR3 DNA: TGTGCCAGCACACTTCAAGGAGGGCGTGAGCAGTTCTTC

V gene: TRBV6-6
D gene: TRBD2
clone size: .
J gene: TRBJ2-1
CDR3 protein: CASSHPSWTSGPSSYNEQFF
CDR3 DNA: TGTGCCAGCAGTCACCCCTCATGGACTAGCGGGCCCAGCTCCTACAATGAGCAGTTCTTC

V gene: TRBV7-2
D gene: TRBD1
clone size: .
J gene: TRBJ2-5
CDR3 protein: CASSQQTGTGQETQYF
CDR3 DNA: TGTGCCAGCAGCCAACAGACCGGGACAGGGCAAGAGACCCAGTACTTC

V gene: TRBV9
D gene: TRBD2
clone size: .
J gene: TRBJ2-7
CDR3 protein: CASSAQLAGGPQYF
CDR3 DNA: TGTGCCAGCAGCGCCCAACTAGCGGGGGGACCGCAGTACTTC

V gene: TRBV5-6
D gene: .
clone size: .
J gene: TRBJ1-2
CDR3 protein: CASSSPSRDYYGYTF
CDR3 DNA: TGTGCCAGCAGTTCCCCATCCAGGGATTACTATGGCTACACCTTC

V gene: TRBV7-3
D gene: TRBD2
clone size: .
J gene: TRBJ2-2
CDR3 protein: CASSPGRYSGRRYTGELFF
CDR3 DNA: TGTGCCAGCAGCCCCGGGCGATATAGCGGGAGGAGGTACACCGGGGAGCTGTTTTTT

V gene: TRBV7-2
D gene: .
clone size: once
J gene: TRBJ1-1
CDR3 protein: CASSPSGYSEAFF
CDR3 DNA: TGTGCCAGCAGCCCTAGTGGGTATTCTGAAGCTTTCTTT

V gene: TRBV7-2
D gene: .
clone size: .
J gene: TRBJ1-5
CDR3 protein: CASRDMGGQPQHF
CDR3 DNA: TGTGCCAGCAGGGACATGGGTGGACAGCCCCAGCATTTT

V gene: TRBV5-1
D gene: TRBD2
clone size: .
J gene: TRBJ2-7
CDR3 protein: CASSPDPGGSSYEQYF
CDR3 DNA: TGCGCCAGCAGCCCCGACCCGGGAGGGAGCTCCTACGAGCAGTACTTC

V gene: TRBV27
D gene: .
clone size: .
J gene: TRBJ2-3
CDR3 protein: CASIAHSTDTQYF
CDR3 DNA: TGTGCCAGCATAGCGCATAGCACAGATACGCAGTATTTT

V gene: TRBV18
D gene: TRBD1
clone size: .
J gene: TRBJ2-1
CDR3 protein: CASSHPTGTGDNEQFF
CDR3 DNA: TGTGCCAGCTCACACCCGACCGGGACAGGGGACAATGAGCAGTTCTTC

V gene: TRBV4-1
D gene: TRBD1
clone size: .
J gene: TRBJ1-2
CDR3 protein: CASRPGQGFPNYGYTF
CDR3 DNA: TGCGCCAGCAGACCGGGACAGGGATTTCCTAACTATGGCTACACCTTC

V gene: TRBV7-2
D gene: .
clone size: .
J gene: TRBJ1-5
CDR3 protein: CASSFLNQPQHF
CDR3 DNA: TGTGCCAGCAGCTTTTTAAATCAGCCCCAGCATTTT

V gene: TRBV19
D gene: .
clone size: few
J gene: TRBJ1-1
CDR3 protein: CASSTDRYGIEAFF
CDR3 DNA: TGTGCCAGTAGTACAGACAGATACGGGATTGAAGCTTTCTTT

V gene: TRBV23-1
D gene: TRBD1
clone size: .
J gene: TRBJ2-7
CDR3 protein: CASSHKDRAEQYF
CDR3 DNA: TGCGCCAGCAGCCATAAGGACAGGGCCGAGCAGTACTTC

V gene: TRBV4-3
D gene: TRBD1
clone size: few
J gene: TRBJ1-1
CDR3 protein: CASSQDYRGNTEAFF
CDR3 DNA: TGCGCCAGCAGCCAAGACTACAGGGGCAACACTGAAGCTTTCTTT

V gene: TRBV29-1
D gene: .
clone size: .
J gene: TRBJ2-2
CDR3 protein: CSVGSQVNTGELFF
CDR3 DNA: TGCAGCGTTGGGTCACAGGTGAACACCGGGGAGCTGTTTTTT

V gene: TRBV11-2
D gene: .
clone size: once
J gene: TRBJ2-7
CDR3 protein: CASSPGLGAWEQYF
CDR3 DNA: TGTGCCAGCAGCCCCGGGTTGGGGGCTTGGGAGCAGTACTTC

V gene: TRBV4-2
D gene: .
clone size: .
J gene: TRBJ1-1
CDR3 protein: CASSQGRNTEAFF
CDR3 DNA: TGTGCCAGCAGCCAAGGTCGGAACACTGAAGCTTTCTTT

V gene: TRBV2
D gene: TRBD2
clone size: .
J gene: TRBJ2-7
CDR3 protein: CASRLLAGQTYEQYF
CDR3 DNA: TGTGCCAGCAGGTTACTAGCGGGGCAAACCTACGAGCAGTACTTC

V gene: TRBV11-2
D gene: .
clone size: .
J gene: TRBJ2-1
CDR3 protein: CASSQRAALLYNEQFF
CDR3 DNA: TGTGCCAGCAGCCAGCGGGCGGCTTTACTTTACAATGAGCAGTTCTTC

V gene: TRBV5-1
D gene: TRBD1
clone size: .
J gene: TRBJ2-7
CDR3 protein: CASSLTTGQGYEQYF
CDR3 DNA: TGCGCCAGCAGCTTAACCACTGGACAGGGATACGAGCAGTACTTC

V gene: TRBV5-1
D gene: TRBD2
clone size: .
J gene: TRBJ2-7
CDR3 protein: CASSLVSGAYEQYF
CDR3 DNA: TGCGCCAGCAGCTTGGTTAGCGGGGCCTACGAGCAGTACTTC

V gene: TRBV14
D gene: .
clone size: .
J gene: TRBJ1-2
CDR3 protein: CASSQDAGRGGYTF
CDR3 DNA: TGTGCCAGCAGCCAAGATGCAGGGAGGGGTGGCTACACCTTC